This T cell receptor (beta chain) was captured in a study of cytomegalovirus exposure and HLA in healthy donors. The PCR was carried out with 60 Vbeta primers and 13 Jbeta primers. The table came from immunoSEQ multiplex PCR; TCRdb's copy has only in-frame clones and leaves some out. The sample comprises 150,000 to 200,000 clones, under 9.5% of which are singletons, and 1% to 1.5% rests with the top ten. The CDR3 totals 11 residues. V lost 7 bases and J 0 bases, leaving 6 bases between the germline ends. Germline CDR1 is SQVTM and CDR2 is ANQGSEA. Sequencing was done on a sample of PBMCs. The rearrangement uses TRBV29-1 and TRBJ1-2; the D is unclear. The receptor was isolated from a woman between 25 and 40 years old in good health and CMV-seropositive. The CDR3 DNA reads as TGCAGCGCCGGTACTAACTATGGCTACACCTTC. It translates to CSAGTNYGYTF.